This T cell receptor beta chain was sequenced in a study of blood T cell repertoires in COVID-19. The CDR3 consists of 13 residues. V dropped 1 base and J dropped 7 bases, with 8 bases sitting between them. Germline lookup yields CDR1 LNHDA and CDR2 SQIVND (reference sequence). Profiled with immunoSEQ multiplex PCR; TCRdb holds only in-frame clones, not every one. Among more than 50,000 clones listed, around 90% were seen once. The sample consisted of peripheral blood. This clonotype originated in a human donor with active COVID-19. The donor label of this sample is uncertain. J is TRBJ2-1 and V is TRBV19; D possibly corresponds to TRBD2 (5 bases). The DNA for the CDR3 is TGTGCCAGTAGTATAGTCCCGGGGAATGAGCAGTTCTTC. Its protein is CASSIVPGNEQFF.